These 22 T cell receptor beta chains originate from one sample sequenced in a study of tumor and adjacent non-tumor tissue in lung cancer. The template was RNA from unsorted bulk tissue. This non-tumor lung sample came from over 3 cm beyond the tumor edge. Three rounds of nested PCR, following a modified ARM-PCR protocol, produced the TCRbeta library. Each CDR3 protein gets one entry after TCRdb re-called the multiplex PCR reads with MiXCR. This table has roughly 75,000 distinct CDR3 sequences, around 70% appearing once. Sequenced material: distant non-tumor lung tissue. Receptors were obtained from a woman aged 45-59 years with non-small cell lung cancer.

Turning to this clonotype: With a much larger clone just one base away, this may be a read error. The chain has TRBV28 and TRBJ2-3, with D possibly matching TRBD2 (5 bases). Germline V gene lookup returns CDR1 MDHEN and CDR2 SYDVKM. The CDR3 contains 15 residues. The CDR3 is CTSRRDPAVTDTQYF. In DNA form, the CDR3 reads TGTACCAGCAGACGAGACCCAGCGGTCACAGATACGCAGTATTTT.

The sample holds one count of this clonotype. The chain links TRBV20-1 to TRBJ2-7, with D perhaps matching TRBD1 (6 bases). Deletions cut 5 bases from V and 3 bases from J, with 23 bases between. CDR1 is DFQATT and CDR2 is SNEGSKA in the germline V gene (reference sequence). The CDR3 is made up of 16 amino acids. DNA for the CDR3: TGCAGTGCTTGGCGACAGGACAGAGCCAGCTTCTACGAGCAGTACTTC. This translates into CSAWRQDRASFYEQYF.

Points on this clonotype: At one boundary the junction diverges from the germline segment, which might be a read error. The rearrangement links TRBV20-1 to TRBJ2-7; no clear D gene. Looked up from germline, CDR1 is DFQATT and CDR2 is SNEGSKA (reference sequence). This CDR3 is 14 amino acids long. CDR3 nucleotides: TGCAGTGCTAGCCGAGATGGCATGGGCTACGAGCCGTACTTC. Amino acid sequence: CSASRDGMGYEPYF.

This clonotype was seen only once. This rearrangement joins TRBV5-1 to TRBJ2-3; D is unresolved. The CDR3 spans 11 residues. Germline CDR1 reads SGHRS; CDR2 reads YFSETQ. V lost 1 base, J lost 8 bases, and 5 bases lay in between. The CDR3 loop is CASSLSGTQYF. CDR3 bases: TGCGCCAGCAGCTTGTCAGGTACGCAGTATTTT.

This sequence joins TRBV7-9 and TRBJ1-5, with no clear D. In germline, CDR1 is SEHNR, CDR2 FQNEAQ (reference sequence). This CDR3 region has 13 residues. V was clipped by 5 bases and J by 1 base, with 6 bases between them. DNA for the CDR3: TGTGCCAGCAGCGCAGGCAGCAATCAGCCCCAGCATTTT. It codes for CASSAGSNQPQHF.

With respect to this clonotype: One base away lies a much larger clone, so this may be a sequencing read error. V usage is TRBV6-5 and J usage is TRBJ1-2; TRBD1 agrees at 7 bases. The V gene end was trimmed by 2 bases and the J gene end by 8 bases; junction bases not matched to a gene: 14. The CDR3 length is 16 residues. CDR1 is MNHEY and CDR2 is SVGAGI in the germline V gene. CDR3 region: CASSYPHQPTGIGYTF. In DNA, the CDR3 is TGTGCCAGCAGTTACCCACATCAGCCGACAGGGATAGGCTACACCTTC.

Details on this clonotype: The germline gene is not matched at one end of the junction; a read error may be the cause. The chain has TRBV4-1 and TRBJ2-1, with 9 bases identical to TRBD2. Germline V lookup: CDR1 MGHRA, CDR2 YSYEKL. The CDR3 extends over 17 amino acids. The CDR3 loop reads CASSQGWAGGQGNDQFF. CDR3 coding DNA: TGCGCTAGCAGCCAAGGATGGGCGGGAGGGCAAGGCAATGATCAGTTCTTC.

The sample holds one count of this clonotype. This may stem from a read error, because a much larger clone lies one nucleotide away. The chain has TRBV20-1 and TRBJ2-7; tentative D call: TRBD2 (6 bases). Trimming pared 7 bases from V and 1 base from J, leaving 11 bases between. Germline CDR1 and CDR2: DFQATT and SNEGSKA (reference sequence). The CDR3 runs to 12 residues. The CDR3 region is CSGTGESYEQYF. The CDR3 coding sequence is TGCAGTGGTACGGGAGAGTCCTACGAGCAGTACTTC.

A word on this clonotype: Mismatch with germline at one junction end may stem from a read error. V usage is TRBV12-3 or TRBV12-4 and J usage is TRBJ2-7, with TRBD1 matching over 8 bases. The CDR3 contains 13 residues. The CDR3, as DNA: TGTGCCAGCAGCCAGGACAGGGATGACGAGCAATACTTC. Translation: CASSQDRDDEQYF.

Points on this clonotype: In this CDR3 the conserved last residue, phenylalanine or tryptophan, is missing, so a read error is likely. The chain recombines TRBV11-2 with TRBJ2-7; 9 positions match TRBD2. The CDR3 covers 13 residues. Germline lookup yields CDR1 SGHAT and CDR2 FQNNGV. The DNA of the CDR3 is TGTGTCAGCAGCTTAGGACTAGCGAACGAGCAGTACCTC. Translation: CVSSLGLANEQYL.

This clonotype was observed a handful of times. V is TRBV28 and J is TRBJ1-1; a weak D match, TRBD1 (6 bases). The germline V gene encodes CDR1 MDHEN and CDR2 SYDVKM. The CDR3 runs to 14 residues. The V end was cut by 7 bases, the J end by 3 bases, with 15 bases between. The CDR3 reads CASTRGGFYTEAFF. CDR3 in DNA: TGTGCCAGCACCCGGGGGGGCTTTTACACTGAAGCTTTCTTT.

About this clonotype itself: The CDR3 does not close with the conserved phenylalanine or tryptophan, likely indicating a read error. V gene TRBV11-2 combines with J gene TRBJ2-2; D call uncertain. The CDR3 is made up of 14 amino acids. The germline CDR1 and CDR2 sequences are SGHAT and FQNNGV. V was shortened by 5 bases and J by 6 bases, with 13 bases between the two germline ends. CDR3 sequence (DNA): TGTGCCAGCAGCCGCGCCGCGGCGGCCGGGGAGCTGTTTACT. Translating it yields CASSRAAAAGELFT.

Note on this clonotype: One end of the junction does not line up with germline, which may come from a read error. CDR3 in amino acids: CTARDRLGLLDDEQFF. CDR3 nucleotides: TGCACTGCTAGAGATCGGTTAGGACTACTAGATGATGAGCAGTTCTTC. The chain is built from TRBV20-1 and TRBJ2-1; D perhaps matches TRBD2 (6 bases). This CDR3 spans 16 amino acids. Germline CDR1 and CDR2: DFQATT and SNEGSKA (reference sequence).

Concerning this clonotype: The junction shows a germline mismatch at one end, possibly a read error. The chain uses TRBV20-1 and TRBJ1-1; TRBD1 might be the D (6 bases). The CDR3 length is 13 residues. Germline V gene data show CDR1 as DFQATT and CDR2 as SNEGSKA (reference sequence). CDR3 loop: CSVRRPQGTEAVF. DNA of the CDR3: TGCAGTGTTAGGCGACCCCAGGGGACCGAAGCTGTCTTT.

In DNA, the CDR3 is TGTGCCAGCAGTTACAGGGGTGGCAATCAGCCCCAGCATTTT. It codes for CASSYRGGNQPQHF. The chain uses TRBV2 and TRBJ1-5, with 7 bases fitting TRBD1. The germline V gene has CDR1 SNHLY and CDR2 FYNNEI. V lost 5 bases and J lost 2; bases outside the gene matches: 3. The CDR3 totals 14 residues.

V usage is TRBV7-9 and J usage is TRBJ2-1; D remains ambiguous. CDR3 length: 13 amino acids. Germline CDR1 and CDR2: SEHNR and FQNEAQ (reference sequence). The V end lost 9 bases, the J end lost 5 bases, and 14 bases lay between the germline ends. The CDR3 spells CASSSSTDNEQFF. For the CDR3, the DNA is TGTGCCAGTAGCAGCTCCACAGACAATGAGCAGTTCTTC.

This clonotype was found a few times. The junction departs from germline at one end; a sequencing error may be responsible. The chain has TRBV6-1 and TRBJ1-5; D gene uncertain. The CDR3 runs to 12 residues. Germline CDR1 reads MNHNS; CDR2 reads SASEGT. The CDR3 nucleotides read TGTGCCTGCAGTAATAGCAATCAGCCCCAGCAATTT. Its protein product is CACSNSNQPQQF.

With regard to this clonotype: A read error may account for a junction end that differs from germline. The chain joins TRBV6-1 to TRBJ2-2; weak D call: TRBD2 (7 bases). CDR3 length equals 16 residues. Per the germline V gene, CDR1 is MNHNS and CDR2 is SASEGT. The CDR3 is CAGIPKGGINTGELFF. The CDR3 DNA reads TGTGCCGGCATCCCGAAGGGGGGGATTAACACAGGGGAGCTGTTTTTT.

About this clonotype: The CDR3 end shows no conserved phenylalanine or tryptophan, and so a read error is likely. The chain employs TRBV6-2 or TRBV6-3 and TRBJ1-2; 8 bases fit TRBD1. This CDR3 is built from 14 residues. Germline assignment: CDR1 MNHEY and CDR2 SVGEGT. The CDR3 DNA reads TGTGTCAGCAGCCGCAGACAGGGGCAGGATGGCTACACCTTA. It translates to CVSSRRQGQDGYTL.

Details on this clonotype: A much larger clonotype is one base distant, so this may be a read error. V and J are TRBV6-6 and TRBJ2-6; D gene unclear. V was cut by 10 bases and J by 1 base, with 11 bases left in between. The CDR3 length is 14 residues. The germline V gene encodes CDR1 MNHNY and CDR2 SVGAGI (reference sequence). CDR3 bases: TGTGCCATCAACCCCCCGTCTGGGGCCAACGTCCTGACTTTC. Its protein is CAINPPSGANVLTF.

Points on this clonotype: A single base separates this from a much larger clone, so it may be a read error. The V gene is TRBV28, the J gene TRBJ2-4; D gene ambiguous. The CDR3 extends over 16 amino acids. The germline gives CDR1 MDHEN, CDR2 SYDVKM. Trimming removed 4 bases at V and 8 bases at J, with 21 bases between. The CDR3 sequence: CASSSLSVGSQDIQYF. CDR3 coding DNA: TGTGCCAGCAGTTCATTGTCCGTGGGCAGCCAGGACATTCAGTACTTC.

A remark on this clonotype: Given a much more abundant clone one base away, this may be a read error. The rearrangement uses TRBV4-3 and TRBJ2-1; 8 positions match TRBD1. The germline V gene has CDR1 LGHNA and CDR2 YSLEER. CDR3 size: 17 residues. CDR3 region: CASSQDPATGVGNKQFF. The CDR3, as DNA: TGCGCCAGCAGCCAAGATCCGGCGACAGGGGTTGGCAATAAGCAGTTCTTC.